This T cell receptor (beta chain) was recovered during a study of CD8 T cells in ankylosing spondylitis. The CDR3 is 15 amino acids. CDR1 and CDR2 (germline): KGHSH, LQKENI. The ends lost 5 bases at V and 4 bases at J; junction bases unmatched: 7. Each CDR3 protein gets one entry after TCRdb re-called the 5' RACE reads with MiXCR. The sample lists about 31,000 distinct CDR3 sequences, 7.2% occurring once. This clonotype was seen ten or more times. This TCR was recovered from a male donor with ankylosing spondylitis or in good health (not recorded which). V and J are TRBV18 and TRBJ2-7, with 11 bases lining up with TRBD2. Material for sequencing was blood, either unsorted or a sorted T cell fraction (not recorded which). The CDR3, as DNA: TGTGCCAGCTCAACCGGGACTAGCGGCTCTTACGAGCAGTACTTC. This encodes CASSTGTSGSYEQYF.